Listed below are T cell receptor beta chains from one sample, sequenced in a study of OX40 agonist ivuxolimab in advanced cancers. Sequenced by immunoSEQ multiplex PCR; TCRdb stores in-frame clones only, minus some. The sample includes tens of thousands of clones, around 87% of them seen just once. The sequences come from CD4+ or CD8+ T cells sorted from blood, collected in a trial of the OX40 agonist ivuxolimab. The receptor set was obtained from an adult with an advanced solid tumor such as melanoma, head and neck, liver or kidney cancer. CDR3s include the opening cysteine and the closing phenylalanine or tryptophan. D genes are given only for firm matches. Clone size appears in some rows only: once, few, many, or a class for an expanded clone.

cdr3_length: 14; clone_size: .; v_call: TRBV5-1; j_call: TRBJ2-7; d_call: .; cdr3_aa: CASSKRTDSYEQYF; cdr3_nt: TGCGCCAGCAGCAAACGGACAGACTCCTACGAGCAGTACTTC
cdr3_length: 15; clone_size: .; v_call: TRBV5-1; j_call: TRBJ2-1; d_call: .; cdr3_aa: CASSPGQYSYNEQFF; cdr3_nt: TGCGCCAGCAGCCCCGGACAGTACTCCTACAATGAGCAGTTCTTC
cdr3_length: 11; clone_size: .; v_call: TRBV6-1; j_call: TRBJ1-1; d_call: .; cdr3_aa: CASNEVTEAFF; cdr3_nt: TGTGCCAGCAATGAGGTCACTGAAGCTTTCTTT
cdr3_length: 13; clone_size: .; v_call: TRBV6-5; j_call: TRBJ2-3; d_call: .; cdr3_aa: CASRYPGTDTQYF; cdr3_nt: TGTGCCAGCAGGTACCCAGGGACAGATACGCAGTATTTT
cdr3_length: 16; clone_size: .; v_call: TRBV5-1; j_call: TRBJ1-2; d_call: TRBD1; cdr3_aa: CASKKTGGASNYGYTF; cdr3_nt: TGCGCCAGCAAAAAGACAGGGGGCGCTTCTAACTATGGCTACACCTTC
cdr3_length: 15; clone_size: .; v_call: TRBV7-9; j_call: TRBJ2-2; d_call: .; cdr3_aa: CASSWLGAGTGELFF; cdr3_nt: TGTGCCAGCAGCTGGCTGGGGGCAGGTACCGGGGAGCTGTTTTTT
cdr3_length: 16; clone_size: .; v_call: TRBV4-1; j_call: TRBJ1-2; d_call: .; cdr3_aa: CASSQTAIRGWHGYTF; cdr3_nt: TGCGCCAGCAGCCAAACGGCGATAAGGGGGTGGCATGGCTACACCTTC
cdr3_length: 13; clone_size: .; v_call: TRBV7-9; j_call: TRBJ1-1; d_call: .; cdr3_aa: CASSPQGNTEAFF; cdr3_nt: TGTGCCAGCAGCCCACAGGGGAACACTGAAGCTTTCTTT
cdr3_length: 18; clone_size: .; v_call: TRBV7-9; j_call: TRBJ2-7; d_call: TRBD2; cdr3_aa: CASSPSTGTSGPGYEQYF; cdr3_nt: TGTGCCAGCAGCCCCTCAACCGGGACTAGCGGGCCGGGTTACGAGCAGTACTTC
cdr3_length: 14; clone_size: .; v_call: TRBV6-5; j_call: TRBJ1-2; d_call: .; cdr3_aa: CASSYSTSAYGYTF; cdr3_nt: TGTGCCAGCAGTTACTCGACGTCAGCCTATGGCTACACCTTC
cdr3_length: 15; clone_size: .; v_call: TRBV7-2; j_call: TRBJ2-1; d_call: TRBD2; cdr3_aa: CASTVGLAGGGEQFF; cdr3_nt: TGTGCCAGCACCGTGGGACTAGCGGGAGGAGGTGAGCAGTTCTTC
cdr3_length: 13; clone_size: .; v_call: TRBV5-8; j_call: TRBJ1-5; d_call: .; cdr3_aa: CASSLGGGQPQHF; cdr3_nt: TGTGCCAGCAGCTTGGGGGGGGGTCAGCCCCAGCATTTT
cdr3_length: 13; clone_size: once; v_call: TRBV25-1; j_call: TRBJ2-7; d_call: TRBD1; cdr3_aa: CASSGTGGYEQYF; cdr3_nt: TGTGCCAGCAGTGGGACAGGGGGCTACGAGCAGTACTTC
cdr3_length: 14; clone_size: .; v_call: TRBV6-6; j_call: TRBJ1-1; d_call: .; cdr3_aa: CASSSYGRRTEAFF; cdr3_nt: TGTGCCAGCAGTTCGTATGGTCGGAGGACTGAAGCTTTCTTT
cdr3_length: 16; clone_size: .; v_call: TRBV27; j_call: TRBJ1-1; d_call: .; cdr3_aa: CASSRGLGLMNTEAFF; cdr3_nt: TGTGCCAGCAGTAGAGGATTAGGGCTAATGAACACTGAAGCTTTCTTT
cdr3_length: 14; clone_size: .; v_call: TRBV5-1; j_call: TRBJ2-7; d_call: .; cdr3_aa: CASRIEGRFDEQYF; cdr3_nt: TGCGCCAGCAGGATTGAGGGCAGATTCGACGAGCAGTACTTC
cdr3_length: 13; clone_size: .; v_call: TRBV29-1; j_call: TRBJ2-7; d_call: .; cdr3_aa: CSVAGPLSYEQYF; cdr3_nt: TGCAGCGTAGCGGGCCCGCTTTCCTACGAGCAGTACTTC
cdr3_length: 12; clone_size: .; v_call: TRBV6-5; j_call: TRBJ2-7; d_call: .; cdr3_aa: CASSHGTVGQYF; cdr3_nt: TGTGCCAGCAGCCACGGGACTGTAGGGCAGTACTTC
cdr3_length: 13; clone_size: .; v_call: TRBV10-3; j_call: TRBJ1-2; d_call: .; cdr3_aa: CAISERVPAGYTF; cdr3_nt: TGTGCCATCAGTGAGAGGGTCCCCGCGGGCTACACCTTC
cdr3_length: 14; clone_size: .; v_call: TRBV5-6; j_call: TRBJ1-5; d_call: .; cdr3_aa: CASSLVGEGQPQHF; cdr3_nt: TGTGCCAGCAGCTTGGTAGGGGAAGGTCAGCCCCAGCATTTT
cdr3_length: 18; clone_size: .; v_call: TRBV15; j_call: TRBJ2-3; d_call: TRBD2; cdr3_aa: CATSRAFGLAGGTDTQYF; cdr3_nt: TGTGCCACCAGCAGAGCCTTTGGGCTAGCGGGGGGCACAGATACGCAGTATTTT
cdr3_length: 15; clone_size: .; v_call: TRBV5-4; j_call: TRBJ1-2; d_call: .; cdr3_aa: CASSSLARAGYGYTF; cdr3_nt: TGTGCCAGCAGTTCTCTTGCAAGGGCGGGGTATGGCTACACCTTC
cdr3_length: 15; clone_size: .; v_call: TRBV6-1; j_call: TRBJ2-7; d_call: .; cdr3_aa: CASFRTGAGDGEQYF; cdr3_nt: TGTGCCAGCTTCCGGACGGGGGCGGGAGACGGCGAGCAGTACTTC
cdr3_length: 14; clone_size: once; v_call: TRBV7-6; j_call: TRBJ1-3; d_call: TRBD1; cdr3_aa: CASSVQGAGNTIYF; cdr3_nt: TGTGCCAGCAGCGTACAGGGGGCTGGAAACACCATATATTTT
cdr3_length: 17; clone_size: .; v_call: TRBV19; j_call: TRBJ2-7; d_call: TRBD2; cdr3_aa: CATRWSSGRGSSYEQYF; cdr3_nt: TGTGCCACACGGTGGAGTAGCGGGAGGGGGAGCTCCTACGAGCAGTACTTC
cdr3_length: 15; clone_size: .; v_call: TRBV2; j_call: TRBJ1-2; d_call: .; cdr3_aa: CASSESNRVGYGYTF; cdr3_nt: TGTGCCAGCAGTGAAAGCAACAGGGTCGGCTATGGCTACACCTTC
cdr3_length: 14; clone_size: .; v_call: TRBV2; j_call: TRBJ1-1; d_call: .; cdr3_aa: CASSDEGRYTEAFF; cdr3_nt: TGTGCCAGCAGTGACGAGGGACGGTACACTGAAGCTTTCTTT
cdr3_length: 17; clone_size: .; v_call: TRBV7-9; j_call: TRBJ2-4; d_call: TRBD1; cdr3_aa: CASSSATGAMTKNIQYF; cdr3_nt: TGTGCCAGCAGCTCGGCGACAGGGGCGATGACCAAAAACATTCAGTACTTC
cdr3_length: 15; clone_size: .; v_call: TRBV7-8; j_call: TRBJ2-2; d_call: .; cdr3_aa: CASSLLRGVTGELFF; cdr3_nt: TGTGCCAGCAGCTTACTCCGCGGGGTAACCGGGGAGCTGTTTTTT
cdr3_length: 14; clone_size: .; v_call: TRBV5-7; j_call: TRBJ1-3; d_call: .; cdr3_aa: CASRKLGAGNTIYF; cdr3_nt: TGTGCCAGCAGGAAACTAGGGGCTGGAAACACCATATATTTT
cdr3_length: 16; clone_size: .; v_call: TRBV13; j_call: TRBJ1-1; d_call: .; cdr3_aa: CASSLGTLQVYTEAFF; cdr3_nt: TGTGCCAGCAGCCTCGGGACCCTACAGGTTTACACTGAAGCTTTCTTT
cdr3_length: 18; clone_size: .; v_call: TRBV7-9; j_call: TRBJ2-3; d_call: TRBD1; cdr3_aa: CASSLTLGQGLFGDTQYF; cdr3_nt: TGTGCCAGCAGCTTAACTCTTGGACAGGGGCTCTTTGGGGATACGCAGTATTTT
cdr3_length: 15; clone_size: .; v_call: TRBV5-1; j_call: TRBJ2-7; d_call: .; cdr3_aa: CASNLGQTSTYEQYF; cdr3_nt: TGCGCCAGCAATTTGGGACAGACTAGCACCTACGAGCAGTACTTC
cdr3_length: 14; clone_size: .; v_call: TRBV5-1; j_call: TRBJ2-5; d_call: .; cdr3_aa: CASSPAGNGETQYF; cdr3_nt: TGCGCCAGCAGCCCGGCGGGGAATGGAGAGACCCAGTACTTC
cdr3_length: 17; clone_size: .; v_call: TRBV10-3; j_call: TRBJ1-2; d_call: TRBD1; cdr3_aa: CAISERIPAGTGDGYTF; cdr3_nt: TGTGCCATCAGTGAAAGGATTCCGGCCGGGACAGGGGATGGCTACACCTTC
cdr3_length: 14; clone_size: .; v_call: TRBV7-2; j_call: TRBJ1-2; d_call: .; cdr3_aa: CASSPGTQSGGYTF; cdr3_nt: TGTGCCAGCAGCCCCGGGACCCAGAGCGGCGGCTACACCTTC
cdr3_length: 15; clone_size: few; v_call: TRBV7-2; j_call: TRBJ1-2; d_call: TRBD1; cdr3_aa: CASSLARDSNYGYTF; cdr3_nt: TGTGCCAGCAGCTTAGCCCGGGACAGCAACTATGGCTACACCTTC
cdr3_length: 14; clone_size: .; v_call: TRBV6-1; j_call: TRBJ2-1; d_call: .; cdr3_aa: CASSDGLSYNEQFF; cdr3_nt: TGTGCCAGCAGTGACGGGTTATCCTACAATGAGCAGTTCTTC
cdr3_length: 13; clone_size: .; v_call: TRBV7-9; j_call: TRBJ1-1; d_call: .; cdr3_aa: CASSSLQGTEAFF; cdr3_nt: TGTGCCAGCAGCTCACTACAGGGCACTGAAGCTTTCTTT
cdr3_length: 19; clone_size: .; v_call: TRBV7-9; j_call: TRBJ1-2; d_call: .; cdr3_aa: CASSSPEGTPAYPLYGYTF; cdr3_nt: TGTGCCAGCAGCTCCCCCGAGGGGACACCCGCTTACCCCCTCTATGGCTACACCTTC
cdr3_length: 15; clone_size: .; v_call: TRBV7-9; j_call: TRBJ2-3; d_call: .; cdr3_aa: CASSSQGGGTDTQYF; cdr3_nt: TGTGCCAGCAGCTCCCAGGGGGGAGGCACAGATACGCAGTATTTT
cdr3_length: 15; clone_size: .; v_call: TRBV5-8; j_call: TRBJ1-4; d_call: .; cdr3_aa: CASSLQVATNEKLFF; cdr3_nt: TGTGCCAGCAGCTTGCAGGTTGCAACTAATGAAAAACTGTTTTTT
cdr3_length: 16; clone_size: .; v_call: TRBV7-9; j_call: TRBJ1-1; d_call: TRBD1; cdr3_aa: CATYRGLRIMNTEAFF; cdr3_nt: TGTGCCACCTACAGGGGGCTCAGGATTATGAACACTGAAGCTTTCTTT
cdr3_length: 18; clone_size: .; v_call: TRBV14; j_call: TRBJ1-1; d_call: TRBD1; cdr3_aa: CASIQGRVDRESNTEAFF; cdr3_nt: TGTGCCAGCATCCAAGGGCGAGTGGACAGGGAATCGAACACTGAAGCTTTCTTT
cdr3_length: 14; clone_size: few; v_call: TRBV19; j_call: TRBJ1-5; d_call: .; cdr3_aa: CASSRQNSNQPQHF; cdr3_nt: TGTGCCAGTAGTAGACAAAATAGCAATCAGCCCCAGCATTTT
cdr3_length: 15; clone_size: .; v_call: TRBV2; j_call: TRBJ2-5; d_call: .; cdr3_aa: CASSEVGHQAETQYF; cdr3_nt: TGTGCCAGCAGTGAGGTGGGCCACCAGGCGGAGACCCAGTACTTC
cdr3_length: 16; clone_size: .; v_call: TRBV9; j_call: TRBJ1-6; d_call: .; cdr3_aa: CASSVGRDRMNSPLHF; cdr3_nt: TGTGCCAGCAGCGTAGGGCGAGACAGGATGAATTCACCCCTCCACTTT
cdr3_length: 15; clone_size: once; v_call: TRBV10-3; j_call: TRBJ2-5; d_call: TRBD2; cdr3_aa: CAISGSGRAAETQYF; cdr3_nt: TGTGCCATCAGTGGTAGCGGGAGGGCCGCGGAGACCCAGTACTTC